This TCR beta chain was captured by sequencing in a study of beta chain features in type 1 diabetes. Whole-study findings and limits: The study found that naive, central memory and Treg TCRB repertoires appeared more similar in patients than in healthy donors. TCRB CDR3s were moderately but significantly shorter in Type 1 diabetes patients in all four CD4+ subsets.

Cell sorting via CD45RO/CCR7/CD25/CD127/CD95/CD27 was performed to obtain CD4+ naive, central memory, regulatory and stem cell-like memory cells. Since all of the isolated RNA was reverse transcribed, expressed TCRB transcripts were what got sequenced. Sequencing used immunoSEQ multiplex PCR; TCRdb keeps in-frame clones, though not all of them. Among around 400,000 clones, around an eighth were seen once, and the ten largest hold about 0.018%. In this sample, this clone turned up a few times. Its specificity is unknown. Unmatched junction bases numbered 6, after V lost 5 bases and J lost 1 base. The CDR3 has 15 amino acids. The germline gives CDR1 MDHEN, CDR2 SYDVKM.

The receptor was derived from a man younger than 30 in good health. The chain joins TRBV28 to TRBJ2-5, with 8 bases aligning to TRBD1. The source material was naive CD4+ T cells from blood. The CDR3 loop is CASSRDRSFQETQYF. In nucleotides, the CDR3 is TGTGCCAGCAGTCGGGACAGGTCCTTCCAAGAGACCCAGTACTTC.